Each of the 8 T cell receptor beta chains below was sequenced from the same sample in a study of cytomegalovirus exposure and HLA in healthy donors. 60 Vbeta and 13 Jbeta primers were used in PCR. The table came from immunoSEQ multiplex PCR; TCRdb's copy has only in-frame clones and leaves some out. The data hold about 230,000 clones, with more than 75% observed a single time. Sample: PBMCs. These receptors came from a human donor in good health.

This sequence joins TRBV5-1 and TRBJ2-7; 7 bases are a match to TRBD2. The CDR3 sequence is 15 residues long. Trimming at V came to 4 bases and at J to 1 base, leaving 8 bases not matched to a gene. Germline CDR1 and CDR2: SGHRS and YFSETQ. The DNA for the CDR3 is TGCGCCAGCAGCATCCTTAGCGGGTCTTCCTACGAGCAGTACTTC. This translates into CASSILSGSSYEQYF.

The genes are TRBV10-3 and TRBJ2-1; D is perhaps TRBD2 (5 bases). Germline V gene data show CDR1 as ENHRY and CDR2 as SYGVKD. CDR3 size: 18 residues. Trimming removed 3 bases from V and 8 bases from J, with 26 bases in between. The CDR3 region has the DNA TGTGCCATCAGTGAACGGAGCCGCACCTGGACTGGGGTCGATGAGCAGTTCTTC. It yields the protein CAISERSRTWTGVDEQFF.

The chain joins TRBV7-2 to TRBJ1-1; D gene unclear. The germline V gene has CDR1 SGHTA and CDR2 FQGNSA. Trimming left V 2 bases short and J 6 bases short, with 19 bases between. The CDR3 is made up of 16 amino acids. The CDR3 reads CASSLLSLLAGSEAFF. The CDR3 DNA reads TGTGCCAGCAGCTTACTTAGTTTGTTGGCGGGATCTGAAGCTTTCTTT.

The chain is built from TRBV7-9 and TRBJ2-6, with 9 positions matching TRBD2. With 5 bases clipped from V and 3 bases from J, the junction kept 11 bases outside the gene matches. Germline assignment: CDR1 SEHNR and CDR2 FQNEAQ (reference sequence). There are 18 residues in the CDR3. DNA for the CDR3: TGTGCCAGCAGCACGCGGGGGGGTGCGCGGGTTGGGGCCAACGTCCTGACTTTC. Its translation: CASSTRGGARVGANVLTF.

For the CDR3, the DNA is TGTGCCAGCAGCCGGACTAGCGGGAGCGAAAATGAGCAGTTCTTC. Protein product: CASSRTSGSENEQFF. The chain recombines TRBV2 with TRBJ2-1, with 13 bases aligning to TRBD2. CDR3 length: 15 residues. Trimming took 6 bases from V and 7 from J; bases not matched to a gene: 6. CDR1 and CDR2 from the germline V gene are SNHLY and FYNNEI.

This rearrangement joins TRBV5-5 to TRBJ2-7; TRBD2 is a possible D gene (6 bases). Trimming shortened V by 2 bases and J by 2 bases, and 11 bases separated the two germline ends. The CDR3 extends over 14 amino acids. CDR1 is SGHKS, CDR2 YYEKEE, per germline (reference sequence). The DNA for the CDR3 is TGTGCCAGCAGCTTTGGAGGGATGGCCTACGAGCAGTACTTC. This encodes CASSFGGMAYEQYF.

The rearrangement uses TRBV7-9 and TRBJ2-1; 7 bases line up with TRBD2. The V segment lost 8 bases and the J segment 6 bases; nucleotides outside the gene matches: 7. Germline V gene data show CDR1 as SEHNR and CDR2 as FQNEAQ (reference sequence). The length of the CDR3 is 13 residues. CDR3 nucleotide sequence: TGTGCCAGCCTCCCCCCTAGCGGCAATGAGCAGTTCTTC. Its translation: CASLPPSGNEQFF.

This chain joins TRBV19 and TRBJ2-7; a possible D gene is TRBD2 (6 bases). The CDR3 sequence is 15 residues long. Germline V CDR1 and CDR2: LNHDA, SQIVND (reference sequence). V dropped 3 bases and J dropped 6 bases, with 18 bases sitting between them. CDR3 nucleotide sequence: TGTGCCAGTAGTATCAACGACGGAAGGGGAGGCGAGCAGTACTTC. Its translation: CASSINDGRGGEQYF.